Each of the 21 T cell receptor beta chains below was sequenced from the same sample in a study of T-cell reconstitution after alpha-beta-depleted transplantation in children. It was with unique molecular identifiers that the TCRbeta library was prepared. TCRdb used MiXCR to reprocess the PCR reads, holding one entry per CDR3 protein. This sample has 200,000 or so distinct CDR3 sequences, with 6.6% found just once. The sample consisted of PBMCs, taken before TCRalphabeta/CD19-depleted stem cell transplant. The receptors here all came from a boy younger than 10 with acute lymphoblastic leukemia, due to receive a stem cell transplant.

The V gene is TRBV4-3, the J gene TRBJ2-5, with 7 bases that match TRBD2. V trimming: 0 bases; J trimming: 2 bases; junction bases outside the gene matches: 6. The V gene's germline CDR1 is LGHNA and CDR2 YSLEER. The CDR3 consists of 16 residues. This chain's CDR3 is CASSQEGGGNQETQYF. In DNA form, the CDR3 reads TGCGCCAGCAGCCAAGAGGGGGGAGGGAATCAAGAGACCCAGTACTTC.

Ten or more counts support this clonotype. The chain carries TRBV25-1 and TRBJ2-3; D is ambiguous. Trimming cost V 1 base and J 0 bases, with 2 bases left between them. CDR1 is MGHDK, CDR2 SYGVNS, per germline. The CDR3 runs to 13 residues. CDR3 DNA sequence: TGTGCCAGCAGTGAATCCAGCACAGATACGCAGTATTTT. Amino acid sequence: CASSESSTDTQYF.

This clonotype occurred many times. This chain links TRBV7-2 with TRBJ2-2; unclear D gene. V was pared by 1 base and J by 6 bases, with 12 bases between. The CDR3 extends over 15 amino acids. Germline V gene sequence: CDR1 SGHTA, CDR2 FQGNSA. CDR3 coding DNA: TGTGCCAGCAGCTTAGTTCTCGGTTTTTCCGGGGAGCTGTTTTTT. Translating gives CASSLVLGFSGELFF.

There are a few counts of this clonotype. The chain links TRBV24-1 to TRBJ2-2; 8 nucleotides match TRBD1. The junction had 0 bases not matched to a gene; V was cut back by 2 bases and J by 5 bases. CDR3 length equals 14 residues. The germline V gene has CDR1 KGHDR and CDR2 SFDVKD. In nucleotides, the CDR3 is TGTGCCACCAGTGATTGGACAGGGACCGGGGAGCTGTTTTTT. Its translation: CATSDWTGTGELFF.

This clonotype showed up many times. The chain recombines TRBV7-9 with TRBJ2-1; 7 bases map to TRBD1. The germline V gene has CDR1 SEHNR and CDR2 FQNEAQ (reference sequence). The length of the CDR3 is 15 residues. V lost 3 bases to trimming and J lost 6 bases; unmatched junction nucleotides: 8. This CDR3 is CASSFKGGAANEQFF. DNA of the CDR3: TGTGCCAGCAGCTTTAAAGGGGGCGCCGCCAATGAGCAGTTCTTC.

In this sample, this clonotype turned up many times. J is TRBJ2-7 and V is TRBV6-2 or TRBV6-3; no definite D call. Germline V gene lookup returns CDR1 MNHEY and CDR2 SVGEGT. With 2 bases removed from V and 2 bases from J, the gap between germline ends came to 10 bases. This CDR3 comprises 14 residues. DNA for the CDR3: TGTGCCAGCAGTTACGCGTCCGGAGCCTACGAGCAGTACTTC. It translates to CASSYASGAYEQYF.

This clonotype was observed many times. This sequence joins TRBV7-8 and TRBJ2-1; the match to TRBD2 covers 7 bases. J was trimmed by 8 bases and V by 3 bases; bases with no gene match: 4. Per germline, CDR1 SGHVS and CDR2 FQNEAQ. The CDR3 extends over 13 amino acids. CDR3 nucleotide sequence: TGTGCCAGCAGCTTTGCCCGGGGGGATGAGCAGTTCTTC. It codes for CASSFARGDEQFF.

This clonotype was detected a few times. V usage is TRBV30 and J usage is TRBJ2-7, with 8 bases that match TRBD1. From germline, CDR1 is GTSNPN and CDR2 SVGIG (reference sequence). Losses at the gene ends were 2 bases for V and 6 bases for J; bases not matched to a gene: 6. The CDR3 consists of 13 residues. The CDR3 here is CAWSIGQGVEQYF. The DNA of the CDR3 is TGTGCCTGGAGTATTGGACAGGGAGTCGAGCAGTACTTC.

There are many counts of this clonotype. V usage is TRBV20-1 and J usage is TRBJ2-7, with TRBD2 matching over 11 bases. The germline V gene has CDR1 DFQATT and CDR2 SNEGSKA (reference sequence). The CDR3 loop spans 15 amino acids. J was trimmed by 0 bases and V by 6 bases; bases with no gene match: 7. The CDR3 reads CSAKRLAGISYEQYF. CDR3 bases: TGCAGTGCCAAACGACTAGCGGGGATCTCCTACGAGCAGTACTTC.

This clonotype was detected ten times or more. The chain has TRBV5-1 and TRBJ2-1; D is perhaps TRBD1 or TRBD2 (5 bases each). The CDR3 consists of 15 residues. V lost 4 bases and J 7 bases, leaving 18 bases between the germline ends. Germline V CDR1 and CDR2: SGHRS, YFSETQ. The CDR3 DNA is TGCGCCAGCAGCGCGAACCCCGGGGCCTTTAATGAGCAGTTCTTC. Residues: CASSANPGAFNEQFF.

This clonotype occurred a few times. The CDR3 sequence: CASSLDFGGSDTQYF. The CDR3 bases are TGTGCCAGCAGCTTAGATTTTGGGGGTTCAGATACGCAGTATTTT. This chain joins TRBV7-8 and TRBJ2-3; either TRBD1 or TRBD2 may fit D (5 bases each). This CDR3 region has 15 residues. The germline V and J ends were trimmed by 1 base and 4 bases, with 12 bases remaining between them. Germline V gene sequence: CDR1 SGHVS, CDR2 FQNEAQ.

This clonotype has ten or more counts. The rearrangement uses TRBV5-1 and TRBJ2-3, with TRBD2 matching over 11 bases. CDR3 length: 17 residues. Trimming removed 3 bases from V and 2 bases from J; junction bases left unmatched: 8. The V gene's germline CDR1 is SGHRS and CDR2 YFSETQ. CDR3 bases: TGCGCCAGCAGCTCACTTCTAGCGGGAGGATTCACAGATACGCAGTATTTT. Translation: CASSSLLAGGFTDTQYF.

The CDR3 DNA is TGTGCCAGCAGCTCTGGACAGGGTCCGGGCTACACCTTC. Its translation: CASSSGQGPGYTF. The chain recombines TRBV7-2 with TRBJ1-2; TRBD1 matches at 8 bases. This CDR3 has 13 residues. CDR1 is SGHTA, CDR2 FQGNSA, per germline. V gave up 4 bases and J gave up 8 bases; unmatched junction bases: 6.

This clonotype has a count of ten or more. This chain uses TRBV7-9 with TRBJ1-3; 8 bases agree with TRBD1. The CDR3 totals 16 residues. The V gene end was trimmed by 2 bases and the J gene end by 3 bases; junction bases not matched to a gene: 6. CDR1 is SEHNR and CDR2 is FQNEAQ in the germline V gene (reference sequence). The CDR3 protein is CASSLIPGGGGNTIYF. CDR3 nucleotide sequence: TGTGCCAGCAGCTTAATCCCAGGGGGCGGTGGAAACACCATATATTTT.

This clonotype was detected ten times or more. The CDR3 sequence is CASRNTLGGGETQYF. The CDR3 region has the DNA TGTGCCAGCAGGAATACTTTAGGTGGAGGAGAGACCCAGTACTTC. J is TRBJ2-5 and V is TRBV7-2; TRBD2 is a possible D gene (5 bases). The CDR3 loop spans 15 amino acids. Germline V gene data show CDR1 as SGHTA and CDR2 as FQGNSA. The V end was cut by 6 bases, the J end by 4 bases, with 18 bases between.

This clonotype was recorded a few times. It is likely a read error, because the conserved phenylalanine at the end of the CDR3 is missing. The DNA for the CDR3 is TGCAGTGCTAGACATGTTACAGGGGAGACCCAGTACGTC. Translated, it gives CSARHVTGETQYV. This chain links TRBV20-1 with TRBJ2-5; tentative D call: TRBD1 (6 bases). Germline assignment: CDR1 DFQATT and CDR2 SNEGSKA (reference sequence). The CDR3 length is 13 residues. Trimming cost V 2 bases and J 5 bases, with 12 bases left between them.

This clonotype was seen at least ten times. The chain is built from TRBV29-1 and TRBJ2-7, with 9 bases lining up with TRBD1. CDR1 is SQVTM, CDR2 ANQGSEA, per germline. The CDR3 covers 13 residues. Trimming removed 8 bases from V and 0 bases from J; junction bases left unmatched: 5. The CDR3 sequence is CSTGQGISYEQYF. The CDR3 DNA reads as TGCAGCACGGGACAGGGAATCTCCTACGAGCAGTACTTC.

This clonotype was counted ten times or more. V usage is TRBV7-2 and J usage is TRBJ2-1; D uncertain. The length of the CDR3 is 14 residues. The V end was cut by 7 bases, the J end by 5 bases, with 15 bases between. Germline values: CDR1 SGHTA, CDR2 FQGNSA. CDR3 residues: CASTRGGADNEQFF. DNA of the CDR3: TGTGCCAGCACCCGAGGTGGAGCTGACAATGAGCAGTTCTTC.

This clonotype was observed a handful of times. The chain employs TRBV20-1 and TRBJ2-4, with D possibly matching TRBD2 (6 bases). This CDR3 region has 16 residues. Germline V gives CDR1 DFQATT, CDR2 SNEGSKA (reference sequence). V dropped 5 bases and J dropped 6 bases, with 23 bases sitting between them. The CDR3 sequence is CSALVGGSGRGNIQYF. CDR3 coding DNA: TGCAGTGCTCTCGTTGGGGGGTCGGGTCGGGGAAACATTCAGTACTTC.

This clonotype was counted between two and nine times. The CDR3, as DNA: TGTGCCAGCAGCTTACAGGGTGAAAAACTGTTTTTT. Protein product: CASSLQGEKLFF. The chain has TRBV11-2 and TRBJ1-4; tentative D call: TRBD1 (5 bases). The CDR3 contains 12 residues. V shed 2 bases and J shed 7 bases, with 5 bases lying between them. Germline V lookup: CDR1 SGHAT, CDR2 FQNNGV.

This clonotype was counted a few times. V usage is TRBV25-1 and J usage is TRBJ2-1; 8 bases map to TRBD2. V was pared by 1 base and J by 7 bases, with 9 bases of the junction left unmatched. CDR3 size: 16 residues. CDR1 is MGHDK, CDR2 SYGVNS, per germline. CDR3 sequence reads: CASSESPGGPFNEQFF. CDR3 nucleotide sequence: TGTGCCAGCAGTGAATCGCCGGGAGGGCCTTTTAATGAGCAGTTCTTC. The full variable domain, in which reference TRBV25-1 and TRBJ2-1 provide the parts outside the CDR3, is EADIYQTPRYLVIGTGKKITLECSQTMGHDKMYWYQQDPGMELHLIHYSYGVNSTEKGDLSSESTVSRIRTEHFPLTLESARPSHTSQYLCASSESPGGPFNEQFFGPGTRLTVL.